This T cell receptor beta chain was obtained from a study of blood T cells in healthy people across ages. V was clipped by 6 bases and J by 8 bases, with 18 bases between them. The CDR3 sequence is 14 residues long. Per the germline V gene, CDR1 is SGHDT and CDR2 is YYEEEE. Using a J-beta primer mix together with a sample-barcoded 5' primer, a second PCR was run for roughly 7 to 11 cycles. TCRdb called the 5' RACE reads again in MiXCR, with one record for every CDR3 protein. Of about 1 million distinct CDR3 sequences listed, around 45% are singletons. The source of this sequence is a woman in her fifties or sixties in good health. The chain joins TRBV5-6 to TRBJ2-1; no clear D gene. Sequenced input: blood. The CDR3 region is CASIGPLSVHEQFF. The DNA for the CDR3 is TGTGCCAGCATCGGTCCGCTATCGGTACATGAGCAGTTCTTC.